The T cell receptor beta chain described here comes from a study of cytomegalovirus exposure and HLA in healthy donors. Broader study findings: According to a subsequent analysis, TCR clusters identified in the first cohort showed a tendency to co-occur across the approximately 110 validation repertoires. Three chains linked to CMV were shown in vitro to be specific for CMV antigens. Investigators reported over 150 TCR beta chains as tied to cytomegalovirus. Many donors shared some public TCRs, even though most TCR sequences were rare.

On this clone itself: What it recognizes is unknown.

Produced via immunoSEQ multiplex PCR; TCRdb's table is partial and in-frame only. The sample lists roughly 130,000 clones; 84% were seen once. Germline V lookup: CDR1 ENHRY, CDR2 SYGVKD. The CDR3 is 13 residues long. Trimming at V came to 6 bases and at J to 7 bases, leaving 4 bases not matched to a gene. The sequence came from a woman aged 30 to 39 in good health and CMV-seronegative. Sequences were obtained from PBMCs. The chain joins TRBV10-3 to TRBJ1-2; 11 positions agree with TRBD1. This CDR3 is CAISGQGAIGYTF. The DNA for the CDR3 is TGTGCCATCAGCGGACAGGGGGCGATTGGCTACACCTTC.